This is a list of T cell receptor beta chains from one sample in a study of T and B cells in COVID-19 patients. In TCRdb, the multiplex PCR reads were re-called with MiXCR into one record per CDR3 protein. Of under 5,500 distinct CDR3 sequences in the sample, 27% were seen once. Sequenced input: blood. The receptors derive from a human donor with active COVID-19. CDR3s include the opening cysteine and the closing phenylalanine or tryptophan. D genes are given only for firm matches. Size is omitted from some rows. Given values are once, few, many or a class for expanded clones.

d_call,j_call,v_call,clone_size,cdr3_aa,cdr3_nt
NA,TRBJ2-5,TRBV27,medium-sized,CASSLLGRVQETQYF,TGTGCCAGCAGTTTACTGGGACGGGTCCAAGAGACCCAGTACTTC
NA,TRBJ1-2,TRBV27,medium-sized,CATRKGARGYTF,TGTGCCACCAGGAAGGGCGCGAGGGGCTACACCTTC
TRBD2,TRBJ2-3,TRBV13,NA,CASSPGTSGTADTQYF,TGTGCCAGCAGCCCGGGGACTAGCGGGACCGCAGATACGCAGTATTTT
NA,TRBJ1-1,TRBV12-3/TRBV12-4,few,CASSLYWTEAFF,TGTGCCAGCAGTTTGTATTGGACTGAAGCTTTCTTT
TRBD1,TRBJ1-5,TRBV19,medium-sized,CASTPGQGNSNQPQHF,TGTGCCAGTACCCCTGGACAGGGGAATAGCAATCAGCCCCAGCATTTT
NA,TRBJ1-2,TRBV19,medium-sized,CASTETSQGRGGYTF,TGTGCCAGTACCGAAACGTCACAGGGCCGGGGTGGCTACACCTTC
NA,TRBJ2-2,TRBV29-1,NA,CSVMAIRGAGGELFF,TGCAGCGTTATGGCGATCAGGGGGGCGGGCGGGGAGCTGTTTTTT
TRBD1,TRBJ2-7,TRBV4-3,NA,CASSQVYGQAVEPNYEQYF,TGCGCCAGCAGCCAAGTTTATGGACAGGCCGTAGAACCCAACTACGAGCAGTACTTC
NA,TRBJ1-5,TRBV24-1,NA,CATSGWGNQPQHF,TGTGCCACCAGTGGGTGGGGCAATCAGCCCCAGCATTTT
NA,TRBJ1-1,TRBV29-1,medium-sized,CSVAPGTEAFF,TGCAGCGTCGCCCCTGGGACTGAAGCTTTCTTT
NA,TRBJ2-1,TRBV27,medium-sized,CASSSRGKNEQFF,TGTGCCAGCAGTTCCAGGGGTAAGAATGAGCAGTTCTTC
TRBD1,TRBJ2-5,TRBV4-3,NA,CASSPTGTGEETQYF,TGCGCCAGCAGCCCGACCGGGACAGGGGAAGAGACCCAGTACTTC
TRBD1,TRBJ2-2,TRBV27,NA,CASSHTGTGFGELFF,TGTGCCAGCAGCCATACCGGGACAGGGTTCGGGGAGCTGTTTTTT
NA,TRBJ2-2,TRBV5-1,many,CASSLSRDTGELFF,TGCGCCAGCAGCTTGTCCCGGGACACCGGGGAGCTGTTTTTT
TRBD1,TRBJ1-4,TRBV19,NA,CASSGTGREKLFF,TGTGCCAGTAGCGGGACAGGGCGTGAAAAACTGTTTTTT
NA,TRBJ2-1,TRBV19,medium-sized,CAPYTQYNEQFF,TGTGCCCCCTACACCCAATACAATGAGCAGTTCTTC
NA,TRBJ2-6,TRBV6-2/TRBV6-3,medium-sized,CASSRASGANVLTF,TGTGCCAGCAGTCGCGCCTCTGGGGCCAACGTCCTGACTTTC
TRBD2,TRBJ2-7,TRBV6-2/TRBV6-3,medium-sized,CASSYSRTGYGRAYEQYF,TGTGCCAGCAGTTACTCACGAACGGGTTACGGGAGGGCGTACGAGCAGTACTTC
TRBD2,TRBJ2-2,TRBV19,NA,CASTPTSGGALGTGELFF,TGTGCCAGTACCCCGACTAGCGGGGGGGCCCTGGGCACCGGGGAGCTGTTTTTT
TRBD2,TRBJ2-1,TRBV5-5,NA,CASNLGGTSGNNEQFF,TGTGCCAGCAACCTCGGGGGGACTAGCGGGAACAATGAGCAGTTCTTC
NA,TRBJ2-7,TRBV18,medium-sized,CASSPPDGSYEQYF,TGTGCCAGCTCACCACCGGACGGGTCCTACGAGCAGTACTTC
NA,TRBJ1-2,TRBV25-1,NA,CASSVTSRGHGYTF,TGTGCCAGCAGTGTAACCTCGAGGGGACATGGCTACACCTTC
TRBD2,TRBJ2-2,TRBV12-3/TRBV12-4,medium-sized,CASSLAPGLAGVLDTGELFF,TGTGCCAGCAGTTTAGCGCCTGGACTAGCGGGAGTACTGGACACCGGGGAGCTGTTTTTT
TRBD1,TRBJ2-3,TRBV6-6,medium-sized,CASTRGGKGTDTQYF,TGTGCCAGCACTAGAGGGGGCAAAGGCACAGATACGCAGTATTTT
NA,TRBJ2-3,TRBV20-1,few,CSARVPRGGFLDTQYF,TGCAGTGCTAGAGTTCCCAGGGGCGGTTTTTTAGATACGCAGTATTTT
NA,TRBJ2-7,TRBV12-3/TRBV12-4,few,CASSLEISYEQYF,TGTGCCAGCAGTTTGGAGATCTCCTACGAGCAGTACTTC
TRBD1,TRBJ1-2,TRBV27,medium-sized,CASTLRGTGRDYGYTF,TGTGCCAGCACCCTTCGGGGGACAGGGCGTGACTATGGCTACACCTTC
NA,TRBJ2-3,TRBV7-2,few,CASRGGRTDTQYF,TGTGCCAGCAGGGGGGGACGCACAGATACGCAGTATTTT
NA,TRBJ2-5,TRBV6-2/TRBV6-3,medium-sized,CASSERDLYQETQYF,TGTGCCAGCAGTGAACGGGACTTGTACCAAGAGACCCAGTACTTC
NA,TRBJ2-7,TRBV18,medium-sized,CASSRSAQVGNEQYF,TGTGCCAGCTCACGCTCGGCGCAGGTAGGCAACGAGCAGTACTTC
TRBD1,TRBJ2-1,TRBV12-3/TRBV12-4,medium-sized,CASRGDRAYNEQFF,TGTGCCAGCAGAGGGGACAGGGCCTACAATGAGCAGTTCTTC
TRBD1,TRBJ1-2,TRBV6-5,NA,CASSTGQGYGYTF,TGTGCCAGCAGTACTGGACAGGGCTATGGCTACACCTTC
TRBD2,TRBJ2-5,TRBV5-4,many,CASSLAAGGLIQETQYF,TGTGCCAGCAGCTTGGCCGCGGGAGGGCTTATCCAGGAGACCCAGTACTTC
NA,TRBJ2-7,TRBV11-3,medium-sized,CASSLGRGSYEQYF,TGTGCCAGCAGCCTAGGTAGGGGCTCCTACGAGCAGTACTTC
NA,TRBJ2-7,TRBV12-3/TRBV12-4,NA,CASSSLVIAGPSYEQYF,TGTGCCAGCAGTTCTCTAGTGATTGCCGGACCTTCCTACGAGCAGTACTTC
TRBD1,TRBJ1-1,TRBV5-6,many,CASSLKGQGAKEAFF,TGTGCCAGCAGCTTGAAGGGACAGGGGGCTAAAGAAGCTTTCTTT
TRBD2,TRBJ2-7,TRBV7-2,NA,CASSLGGTSGRGEQYF,TGTGCCAGCAGCTTAGGGGGGACTAGCGGGAGAGGCGAGCAGTACTTC